Shown below are 6 T cell receptor beta chains from a single sample sequenced in a study of cytomegalovirus exposure and HLA in healthy donors. Use of 60 Vbeta and 13 Jbeta primers characterized the PCR. Sequencing used immunoSEQ multiplex PCR; TCRdb keeps in-frame clones, though not all of them. The profile shows about 160,000 clones, 80% to 90% of them singletons. Sequences were obtained from PBMCs. The receptors were gathered from a young woman in good health and CMV-seropositive.

The CDR3 sequence: CASSPPGQGGNEQFF. The CDR3 DNA sequence: TGTGCCAGCAGCCCGCCCGGACAGGGGGGGAATGAGCAGTTCTTC. This chain links TRBV7-9 with TRBJ2-1; 10 bases align to TRBD1. This CDR3 has 15 residues. Germline V gene sequence: CDR1 SEHNR, CDR2 FQNEAQ (reference sequence). V lost 5 bases to trimming and J lost 7 bases; unmatched junction nucleotides: 8.

This chain links TRBV9 with TRBJ2-5, with D hard to call. Trimming took 3 bases from V and 0 from J, leaving 3 bases between them. The CDR3 runs to 12 residues. Per the germline V gene, CDR1 is SGDLS and CDR2 is YYNGEE. CDR3: CASSAYQETQYF. The CDR3 nucleotides are TGTGCCAGCAGCGCTTACCAAGAGACCCAGTACTTC.

Comments on this clone: Additional DNA sequences in this sample encode the identical CDR3. The genes are TRBV7-2 and TRBJ1-1; D possibly corresponds to TRBD1 (5 bases). Germline values: CDR1 SGHTA, CDR2 FQGNSA. The CDR3 totals 13 residues. The ends were cut back, 8 bases at V and 0 bases at J, with 10 bases in the middle. CDR3 loop: CASSGHLNTEAFF. CDR3 sequence (DNA): TGTGCCAGCTCCGGACACCTGAACACTGAAGCTTTCTTT.

V gene TRBV30 combines with J gene TRBJ1-2; the match to TRBD1 covers 7 bases. The CDR3 consists of 13 residues. Germline lookup yields CDR1 GTSNPN and CDR2 SVGIG (reference sequence). Trimming removed 5 bases from V and 7 bases from J; junction bases left unmatched: 10. The CDR3: CAWGDGQGGGYTF. The CDR3, as DNA: TGTGCCTGGGGGGACGGCCAGGGGGGTGGCTACACCTTC.

V usage is TRBV5-5 and J usage is TRBJ1-1, with a possible D match to TRBD1 (6 bases). Trimming took 2 bases from V and 5 from J, leaving 13 bases between them. CDR1 is SGHKS, CDR2 YYEKEE, per germline (reference sequence). This CDR3 comprises 14 residues. The CDR3 DNA sequence: TGTGCCAGCAGCTTCCGACAGGCTGCAACTGAAGCTTTCTTT. This codes for CASSFRQAATEAFF.

The CDR3 loop is CASRPGGSYEQYF. The CDR3 nucleotides are TGTGCCAGCCGCCCCGGGGGCTCCTACGAGCAGTACTTC. The V call is TRBV7-9, the J call TRBJ2-7; D perhaps matches TRBD2 (6 bases). Germline V gene sequence: CDR1 SEHNR, CDR2 FQNEAQ (reference sequence). The CDR3 spans 13 residues. The V end was cut by 8 bases, the J end by 0 bases, with 11 bases between.